This TCR beta chain came from a study of PD-L1 blockade in urothelial cancer (dated by TCRdb to about 2017). Turning to the overall study: All patients started therapy around 2014 and received atezolizumab 1,200 mg intravenously every 3 weeks. About nine tenths of the roughly 29 patients were males with bladder-origin urothelial cancer, and about 65% of the 29 reported a prior smoking history. Blood samples were analyzed at two time points: 3 weeks after treatment start (second dose) and 6 weeks after treatment start. Somatic, immune and clinical correlates of response to PD-L1 blockade with atezolizumab in urothelial cancer were the focus of an exploratory multi-omic analysis. Nine patients reached durable clinical benefit, while some 20 patients did not. In the same patients, whole exome sequencing and RNA sequencing of pretreatment tumors were performed in addition to TCR sequencing. Pretreatment tumor samples, along with matched peripheral blood serially collected before and after atezolizumab treatment, were subjected to TCR sequencing. A median of roughly 140,000 T cells and 80,000 or so unique TCRs was obtained from blood samples, and a median clonality of approximately 0.077 was observed. Pretreatment blood TCR-seq was available for about 28 patients, at least one posttreatment blood collection was obtained for about 25 patients, and tumor TCR-seq was available for about 25 patients. Patients had an ECOG performance status of 0 or 1 and had received between 0 and 3 prior chemotherapy regimens. Durable clinical benefit was defined as a progression-free survival longer than 6 months, and TCR features were additionally tested against progression-free survival and overall survival.

Per the germline V gene, SNHLY is the CDR1 and FYNNEI is the CDR2. From its cysteine to its phenylalanine, the CDR3 spans 13 amino acids. Just the 39-base CDR3 DNA is kept, in frame starting at base 1. At the junction V is shortened by 5 bases and J by 0 bases, with 7 bases in between. Concerning this clone itself: Its binding antigen is unknown. No base quality values were provided; no much bigger clone lies one nucleotide off.

Synthetic TCR analog templates were spiked into each PCR to estimate absolute template abundance from read counts. The immunoSEQ assay was used to amplify TCRbeta CDR3 regions from genomic DNA with bias-controlled V and J gene primers. Sequencing of rearranged TCRbeta segments was performed at approximately 20X coverage. The original methods were these. Sequencing errors were corrected by clustering, and CDR3s were annotated against IMGT so that V, D and J genes could be assigned. Downstream analyses used only productive TCRbeta rearrangements and left out out-of-frame or stop-codon sequences. Clonality was calculated as one minus the Shannon entropy normalized by the log of the number of unique productive sequences. Clones differing between time points or between blood and tumor were identified using Fisher's exact test with Benjamini-Hochberg correction, with an adjusted p below 0.01 applied as the threshold. TCRdb stores this immuneACCESS table with in-frame sequences only. Part of the clones is absent; in the studies checked, under half of the shortfall reflects unresolved V genes, and no reason is known for the rest. V, J and clone size were drawn from that table, and D and trimming were deduced from the DNA. The sample records about 69,000 clones, approximately 91% of which are singletons. The leading ten clones occupy less than 3.5% of the sample.

General study outcomes and caveats: Improved progression-free and overall survival was associated with having pretreatment peripheral blood TCR clonality below the median. Small sample size (n ≈ 29) and many exploratory analyses mean the results are intended to be hypothesis-generating. Patients with durable benefit showed greater expansion of tumor-associated TCR clones in peripheral blood 3 weeks after starting treatment (n of about 20, p = 0.022).

A cohort of approximately 31 patients with locally advanced or metastatic urothelial carcinoma, treated at Memorial Sloan Kettering on a trial protocol, was included. Peripheral blood mononuclear cells were collected pretreatment and during treatment, with between 1 and 8 total time points per patient. The Qiagen DNeasy Blood extraction kit was used to purify genomic DNA from total PBMCs and tumor samples. PBMCs were collected pretreatment and during treatment and were isolated and stored as previously described. The V gene is TRBV2 and the J gene is TRBJ1-2; there is no confident call for the D gene. The sequence was obtained from a man in his sixties with urothelial cancer. The sample here was PBMCs, taken around atezolizumab (anti-PD-L1) treatment. CDR3 loop: CASSLPANYGYTF. The DNA is as follows: TGTGCCAGCAGTCTCCCGGCTAACTATGGCTACACCTTC.